The 28 T cell receptor beta chains reported below all come from one sample, sequenced in a study of shared clonotypes between healthy human individuals. Measured with immunoSEQ multiplex PCR; TCRdb has only the in-frame clones, and not every one. The data show millions of clones, approximately 94% seen once. The sample comprised naive CD4+ T cells sorted from blood. Subset meaning: CD45RA+ positively selected. These receptors originate from a man younger than 35 in good health.

The genes are TRBV19 and TRBJ2-7; 8 bases agree with TRBD1. Germline lookup yields CDR1 LNHDA and CDR2 SQIVND (reference sequence). The ends lost 4 bases at V and 0 bases at J; junction bases unmatched: 2. The CDR3 has 14 residues. The CDR3 loop reads CASSTGQVSYEQYF. The CDR3 bases are TGTGCCAGTAGTACGGGACAGGTCTCCTACGAGCAGTACTTC.

The rearrangement uses TRBV5-8 and TRBJ1-2, with D perhaps matching TRBD1 (5 bases). The CDR3 consists of 14 residues. V was clipped by 3 bases and J by 4 bases, with 13 bases between them. Germline loops: CDR1 SGHTS, CDR2 YDEGEE. The CDR3 DNA follows: TGTGCCAGCAGCTCGCCCGGGGGACCCTATGGCTACACCTTC. Residues: CASSSPGGPYGYTF.

The gene calls are TRBV7-2 and TRBJ2-3; D possibly matches TRBD1 or TRBD2 (6 bases each). Per germline, CDR1 SGHTA and CDR2 FQGNSA. Trimming pared 8 bases from V and 4 bases from J, leaving 22 bases between. This CDR3 is 16 amino acids long. Here the CDR3 reads CASRGRETGLADTQYF. The CDR3 coding sequence is TGTGCCAGCCGGGGGCGGGAAACGGGGTTGGCAGATACGCAGTATTTT.

A single count supports this clone. This chain uses TRBV28 with TRBJ1-4; D perhaps matches TRBD1 (5 bases). The CDR3 spans 14 residues. V was clipped by 5 bases and J by 0 bases, with 7 bases between them. Germline V gene lookup returns CDR1 MDHEN and CDR2 SYDVKM. The CDR3 sequence: CASSPGPTNEKLFF. CDR3 nucleotides: TGTGCCAGCAGTCCGGGACCAACTAATGAAAAACTGTTTTTT.

The chain is built from TRBV6-5 and TRBJ2-7, with D perhaps given as TRBD1 or TRBD2 (5 bases each). CDR3 length equals 15 residues. Trimming took off 5 bases at V and 3 bases at J, with 17 bases between the two ends. CDR1 is MNHEY, CDR2 SVGAGI, per germline. The CDR3 loop is CASSPYRDAGYEQYF. As DNA, the CDR3 is TGTGCCAGCAGTCCATACCGGGACGCGGGCTACGAGCAGTACTTC.

This rearrangement joins TRBV9 to TRBJ1-5; tentative D call: TRBD1 (5 bases). V lost 7 bases and J 3 bases, leaving 14 bases between the germline ends. Germline V gene sequence: CDR1 SGDLS, CDR2 YYNGEE. CDR3 length equals 14 residues. CDR3 nucleotide sequence: TGTGCCAGCGCGGGGGGTATGGACAATCAGCCCCAGCATTTT. It translates to CASAGGMDNQPQHF.

Here the CDR3 reads CASSPRLAGRQETQYF. In DNA, the CDR3 is TGTGCCAGCAGTCCACGACTAGCGGGGAGACAAGAGACCCAGTACTTC. The rearrangement uses TRBV11-3 and TRBJ2-5, with 11 bases lining up with TRBD2. The CDR3 has 16 amino acids. V lost 6 bases, J lost 2 bases, and 8 bases stayed unmatched. The germline gives CDR1 SGHNT, CDR2 YENEEA.

This sequence joins TRBV5-4 and TRBJ2-5; 7 nucleotides agree with TRBD1. The trim removed 4 bases at V and 5 bases at J, leaving 11 bases unmatched. This CDR3 is 15 amino acids long. Germline CDR1 reads SGHNT; CDR2 reads YYREEE (reference sequence). The CDR3 loop reads CASSRQGGVWETQYF. The CDR3, as DNA: TGTGCCAGCAGCCGACAGGGTGGAGTTTGGGAGACCCAGTACTTC.

The chain joins TRBV5-1 to TRBJ2-1; 14 nucleotides line up with TRBD2. Looked up from germline, CDR1 is SGHRS and CDR2 is YFSETQ. J lost 7 bases, V lost 3 bases, and 9 bases had no gene match. The CDR3 covers 17 residues. The DNA of the CDR3 is TGCGCCAGCAGCTCCGGGACTAGCGGGAGCCTTTGGAATGAGCAGTTCTTC. Translation: CASSSGTSGSLWNEQFF.

This chain uses TRBV2 with TRBJ2-2; no clear D. There are 14 residues in the CDR3. V shed 4 bases and J shed 6 bases, with 12 bases lying between them. Germline V CDR1 and CDR2: SNHLY, FYNNEI. The CDR3: CASSALALPGELFF. The DNA of the CDR3 is TGTGCCAGCAGTGCTTTAGCATTACCCGGGGAGCTGTTTTTT.

J is TRBJ1-6 and V is TRBV10-2; the D gene is possibly TRBD1 (6 bases). V was cut by 1 base and J by 4 bases, with 11 bases left in between. There are 16 residues in the CDR3. Germline CDR1 reads WSHSY; CDR2 reads SAAADI. CDR3 sequence: CASSEWTDGYNSPLHF. CDR3 bases: TGCGCCAGCAGTGAGTGGACAGATGGGTATAATTCACCCCTCCACTTT.

The chain is built from TRBV7-8 and TRBJ1-4; D ambiguous. Per the germline V gene, CDR1 is SGHVS and CDR2 is FQNEAQ. CDR3 length: 14 residues. V was pared by 4 bases and J by 2 bases, with 8 bases between. The DNA of the CDR3 is TGTGCCAGCAGCTCGAGAGCGACTAATGAAAAACTGTTTTTT. This gives the protein CASSSRATNEKLFF. The full variable domain, its missing parts supplied by reference TRBV7-8 and TRBJ1-4, is GAGVSQSPRYKVAKRGQDVALRCDPISGHVSLFWYQQALGQGPEFLTYFQNEAQLDKSGLPSDRFFAERPEGSVSTLKIQRTQQEDSAVYLCASSSRATNEKLFFGSGTQLSVL.

This clone was seen a few times. Here the CDR3 DNA reads TGCGCCAGCGAACAGAACACCGGGGAGCTGTTTTTT. Translation gives CASEQNTGELFF. The chain is built from TRBV5-1 and TRBJ2-2; D is unclear. The CDR3 covers 12 residues. With 7 bases removed from V and 1 base from J, the gap between germline ends came to 5 bases. Germline CDR1 SGHRS, CDR2 YFSETQ.

The chain recombines TRBV27 with TRBJ2-2, with TRBD2 identical over 8 bases. Germline loops: CDR1 MNHEY, CDR2 SMNVEV (reference sequence). This CDR3 comprises 15 residues. V lost 6 bases to trimming and J lost 0 bases; unmatched junction nucleotides: 3. CDR3 in DNA: TGTGCCAGCAGGGCGGGACTAGCGAACACCGGGGAGCTGTTTTTT. This encodes CASRAGLANTGELFF.

The rearrangement links TRBV19 to TRBJ2-3; no clear D gene. Trimming shortened V by 3 bases and J by 7 bases, and 11 bases separated the two germline ends. From germline, CDR1 is LNHDA and CDR2 SQIVND (reference sequence). There are 13 residues in the CDR3. In nucleotides, the CDR3 is TGTGCCAGTAGTATGTTAATAGATAATACGCAGTATTTT. This encodes CASSMLIDNTQYF.

The rearrangement joins TRBV5-3 to TRBJ1-5; no clear D gene. TRBV5-3 is treated as an ORF (open reading frame) with a function not yet certain. The CDR3 is 12 amino acids. The V gene lost 0 bases and the J gene lost 10 bases, with 8 bases spanning the gap. The DNA for the CDR3 is TGTGCCAGAAGCTTGGGCCTCCGCCCCCAGCATTTT. This sequence encodes CARSLGLRPQHF.

Points on this clone: The identical CDR3 is also encoded by other nucleotide sequences in the sample. The rearrangement links TRBV19 to TRBJ2-2, with TRBD1 matching 9 bases. Germline V gene sequence: CDR1 LNHDA, CDR2 SQIVND (reference sequence). The CDR3 length is 15 residues. V was clipped by 4 bases and J by 1 base; unmatched bases: 1. This CDR3 reads CASSRGQGNTGELFF. CDR3 DNA: TGTGCCAGTAGTAGGGGACAGGGGAACACCGGGGAGCTGTTTTTT.

With regard to this clone: This sample includes further DNA sequences coding for the same CDR3. CDR3 in DNA: TGTGCCAGCTCACCACTTGACAGCTACGAGCAGTACTTC. Translated, it gives CASSPLDSYEQYF. The J gene is TRBJ2-7, the V gene TRBV18, with D perhaps TRBD1 (5 bases). This CDR3 comprises 13 residues. Deletions cut 1 base from V and 3 bases from J, with 7 bases between. Germline V gene lookup returns CDR1 KGHSH and CDR2 LQKENI.

The V and J genes are TRBV30 and TRBJ1-6; TRBD1 aligns across 7 bases. V shed 3 bases, J shed 5 bases, and the junction held 4 bases outside the gene matches. This CDR3 contains 14 residues. Germline V lookup: CDR1 GTSNPN, CDR2 SVGIG (reference sequence). The CDR3 protein is CAWRLGQDNSPLHF. The CDR3, as DNA: TGTGCCTGGAGGCTTGGACAGGATAATTCACCCCTCCACTTT.

The chain couples TRBV2 to TRBJ2-2; no clear D gene. The ends were cut back, 8 bases at V and 1 base at J, with 8 bases in the middle. Germline V lookup: CDR1 SNHLY, CDR2 FYNNEI. This CDR3 has 13 residues. This CDR3 reads CASHLENTGELFF. CDR3 coding DNA: TGTGCCAGCCACCTCGAGAACACCGGGGAGCTGTTTTTT.

The rearrangement joins TRBV5-1 to TRBJ2-2; D might be TRBD1 (6 bases). V was trimmed by 0 bases and J by 4 bases, leaving 13 bases between them. The CDR3 has 16 amino acids. Germline V gene sequence: CDR1 SGHRS, CDR2 YFSETQ. This CDR3 reads CASSLAFVRGTGELFF. The CDR3 DNA reads as TGCGCCAGCAGCTTGGCCTTTGTCAGGGGCACCGGGGAGCTGTTTTTT.

On this clone: This sample includes further DNA sequences coding for the same CDR3. J is TRBJ2-5 and V is TRBV10-3; possibly TRBD1 for D (6 bases). V shed 7 bases and J shed 2 bases, with 11 bases lying between them. Germline V lookup: CDR1 ENHRY, CDR2 SYGVKD. The CDR3 has 13 residues. For the CDR3, the DNA is TGTGCCATCAATTCAGGGGTGCAAGAGACCCAGTACTTC. This sequence encodes CAINSGVQETQYF.

The rearrangement joins TRBV6-5 to TRBJ1-2; 8 bases line up with TRBD1. The CDR3 contains 13 residues. With V trimmed by 7 bases and J by 5 bases, 6 bases remained unmatched. Germline values: CDR1 MNHEY, CDR2 SVGAGI. The CDR3 DNA is TGTGCCAGCAAGGAGACAGGGGCTTATGGCTACACCTTC. Protein product: CASKETGAYGYTF.

To note about this clone: Mismatch with germline at one junction end may stem from a read error. This specimen includes other DNA sequences encoding the same CDR3. The chain recombines TRBV5-1 with TRBJ2-7; unclear D gene. CDR1 is SGHRS, CDR2 YFSETQ, per germline. CDR3 length: 14 residues. CDR3 nucleotides: TGTGCCAGCAGCTTGGTACCAGGAGCCTACGAGCAGTACTTC. Amino acid sequence: CASSLVPGAYEQYF.

The J gene is TRBJ1-2, the V gene TRBV6-6; the D is unclear. V was cut by 6 bases and J by 6 bases, with 17 bases left in between. The germline V gene has CDR1 MNHNY and CDR2 SVGAGI (reference sequence). This CDR3 has 14 amino acids. The DNA for the CDR3 is TGTGCCAGCAGCCCCGATGGAGGGCGGGATGGCTACACCTTC. Its translation: CASSPDGGRDGYTF.

The gene calls are TRBV2 and TRBJ2-1, with TRBD1 matching 9 bases. CDR1 is SNHLY, CDR2 FYNNEI, per germline. V was clipped by 6 bases and J by 8 bases; unmatched bases: 2. The CDR3 consists of 12 residues. CDR3 DNA sequence: TGTGCCAGCAGACAGGGGGCCTATGAGCAGTTCTTC. Encoded protein: CASRQGAYEQFF. The full variable domain, completed using reference TRBV2 and TRBJ2-1, is EPEVTQTPSHQVTQMGQEVILRCVPISNHLYFYWYRQILGQKVEFLVSFYNNEISEKSEIFDDQFSVERPDGSNFTLKIRSTKLEDSAMYFCASRQGAYEQFFGPGTRLTVL.

The chain uses TRBV7-2 and TRBJ2-2, with D hard to call. The germline gives CDR1 SGHTA, CDR2 FQGNSA. This CDR3 has 18 amino acids. Deletions cut 6 bases from V and 1 base from J, with 21 bases between. The CDR3 here is CASSFPLLAPLNTGELFF. DNA for the CDR3: TGTGCCAGCAGTTTCCCCCTTTTGGCGCCTCTGAACACCGGGGAGCTGTTTTTT.

The rearrangement joins TRBV2 to TRBJ2-3; a possible D gene is TRBD2 (5 bases). This CDR3 comprises 12 residues. Trimming cost V 8 bases and J 1 base, with 7 bases left between them. Looked up from germline, CDR1 is SNHLY and CDR2 is FYNNEI. CDR3 DNA sequence: TGTGCCAGCCACGGGGGCACAGATACGCAGTATTTT. Translation gives CASHGGTDTQYF.